Listed here is a single T cell receptor (beta chain). Its cognate antigen has yet to be identified. No base quality information exists; no much larger clone differs at one position. The data derive from a study of T cell responses to AZD1222 COVID-19 vaccine (TCRdb year 2021). Broadly, across the study: AZD1222 recipients whose second dose came at about 4 weeks and those whose second dose came at about 12 weeks were combined into one group, since spike-specific TCR depth and breadth did not differ between the two schedules. TCR sequencing was performed for more than 230 trial participants, of whom 200 to 220 were given two doses of AZD1222 and some 25 were given two doses of MenACWY control vaccine. Trial participants were enrolled by age into subgroups of 18-55, 56-69 and 70-plus years, and around 150, 29 and 61 TCR-sequenced participants, respectively, were included in these subgroups.

Inclusive of the bounding cysteine and phenylalanine, the CDR3 is 14 residues long. Only the CDR3 portion is preserved as DNA: 42 bases, with reading frame beginning at the first base. The germline V and J ends show losses of 6 bases and 3 bases respectively, and no gene match explains 6 bases of the junction. The germline V gene provides CDR1 SQVTM and CDR2 ANQGSEA. The CDR3 regions of human TCRbeta chains were analyzed by immunosequencing. The authors processed their data as follows. Repertoire TCRs were checked for matches against a reference library of SARS-CoV-2-specific TCRs that had been generated using the MIRA antigen-specificity platform. Breadth meant the fraction of unique TCRs that were SARS-CoV-2-associated, whereas depth meant the fraction of total T cells that were SARS-CoV-2-associated. Using the MIRA data, each spike-specific TCR was assigned both to the spike region to which the TCR was reactive and to a CD4 or CD8 class. Log10-transformed breadth and depth values were compared by one-way ANOVA with Sidak's multiple comparisons tests. Entries here come from immuneACCESS through TCRdb and include only in-frame sequences with V and J called. Some clones fail to appear in such tables; in the studies checked, an unresolved V gene covers under half of the shortfall, and the cause of the remainder is unknown. V, J and clone size were drawn from that table, and D and trimming were deduced from the DNA. For this sample the table gives some 80,000 clones, of which 70% to 90% were detected only once. The top ten clones comprise roughly 7.6% of the sample.

The paper as a whole reports these results and caveats: The whole spike protein was spanned by vaccine-associated CD4 TCRs, and dominant responses were seen in regions 160-218 and 743-854. Reportedly, almost half of the unique spike-specific TCRs recognized epitopes lying outside the regions that are mutated in the B.1.351 and B.1.1.7 variants. A significant rise in spike-specific TCR breadth and depth was observed after two AZD1222 doses relative to day 0 and relative to MenACWY recipients. Participants were mostly white British and included more females than males, and it was suggested by the authors that clonal diversity may have been underestimated. Conclusions about previously exposed vaccinees are limited, since just five to seven AZD1222 recipients were seropositive for SARS-CoV-2 at baseline. In the small 56-69-year group, the increase in depth fell short of significance, most likely because of low power. No day 14 peak-response samples were available, so repertoires were characterized only after the peak T cell response.

This specimen's time point label, interpreted: baseline before first vaccination. Vaccinee samples were obtained from the UK trials COV001 and COV002, which included a single-blind randomized controlled phase 2/3 trial of AZD1222 (ChAdOx1 nCoV-19) in healthy adults. For TCRbeta chain sequencing, PBMC samples were collected from trial participants at day 0 and at day 28 after the second dose. Material: peripheral blood, obtained on day 0 of AZD1222 vaccination. The source is an adult in good health. This sequence uses TRBV29-1 and TRBJ2-2, with 8 bases aligning to TRBD2. CDR3 sequence: CSVKVLADTGELFF. The nucleotide sequence reads as follows: TGCAGCGTAAAGGTACTAGCGGACACCGGGGAGCTGTTTTTT.